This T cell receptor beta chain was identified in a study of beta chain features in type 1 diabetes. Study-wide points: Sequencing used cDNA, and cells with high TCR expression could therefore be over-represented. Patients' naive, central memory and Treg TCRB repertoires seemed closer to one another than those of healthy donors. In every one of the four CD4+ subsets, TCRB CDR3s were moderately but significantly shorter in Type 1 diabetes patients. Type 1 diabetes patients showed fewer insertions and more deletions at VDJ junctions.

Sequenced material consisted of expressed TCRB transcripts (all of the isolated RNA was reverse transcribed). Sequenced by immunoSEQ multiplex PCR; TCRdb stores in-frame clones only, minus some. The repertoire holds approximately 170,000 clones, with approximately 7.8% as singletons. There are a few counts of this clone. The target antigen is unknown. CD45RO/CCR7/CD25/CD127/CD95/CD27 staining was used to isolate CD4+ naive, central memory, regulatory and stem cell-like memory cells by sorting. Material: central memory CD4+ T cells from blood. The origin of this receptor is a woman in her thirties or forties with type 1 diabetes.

The CDR3 loop is CASSYPMGHNGELFF. The CDR3 DNA reads as TGTGCCAGCAGTTACCCGATGGGACATAACGGGGAGCTGTTTTTT. The J gene is TRBJ2-2, the V gene TRBV28; TRBD1 is a possible D gene (6 bases). Trimming left V 4 bases short and J 7 bases short, with 16 bases between. This CDR3 is 15 amino acids long. The germline CDR1 and CDR2 sequences are MDHEN and SYDVKM.